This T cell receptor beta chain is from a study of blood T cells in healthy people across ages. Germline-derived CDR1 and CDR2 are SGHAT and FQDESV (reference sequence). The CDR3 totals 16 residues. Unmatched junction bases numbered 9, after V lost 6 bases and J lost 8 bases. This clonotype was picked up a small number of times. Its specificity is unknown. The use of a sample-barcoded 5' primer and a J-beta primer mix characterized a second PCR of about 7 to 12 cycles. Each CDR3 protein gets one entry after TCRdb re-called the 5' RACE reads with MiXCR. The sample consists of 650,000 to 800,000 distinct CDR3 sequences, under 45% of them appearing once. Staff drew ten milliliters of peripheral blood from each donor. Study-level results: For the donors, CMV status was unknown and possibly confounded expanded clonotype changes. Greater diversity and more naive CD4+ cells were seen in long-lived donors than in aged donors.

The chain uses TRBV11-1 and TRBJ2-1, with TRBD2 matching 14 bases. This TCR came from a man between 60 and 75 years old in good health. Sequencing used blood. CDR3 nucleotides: TGTGCCAGCAGTCCCACGACTAGCGGGGGGGCCGATGAGCAGTTCTTC. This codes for CASSPTTSGGADEQFF. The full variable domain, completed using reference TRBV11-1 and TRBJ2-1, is EAEVAQSPRYKITEKSQAVAFWCDPISGHATLYWYRQILGQGPELLVQFQDESVVDDSQLPKDRFSAERLKGVDSTLKIQPAELGDSAMYLCASSPTTSGGADEQFFGPGTRLTVL.